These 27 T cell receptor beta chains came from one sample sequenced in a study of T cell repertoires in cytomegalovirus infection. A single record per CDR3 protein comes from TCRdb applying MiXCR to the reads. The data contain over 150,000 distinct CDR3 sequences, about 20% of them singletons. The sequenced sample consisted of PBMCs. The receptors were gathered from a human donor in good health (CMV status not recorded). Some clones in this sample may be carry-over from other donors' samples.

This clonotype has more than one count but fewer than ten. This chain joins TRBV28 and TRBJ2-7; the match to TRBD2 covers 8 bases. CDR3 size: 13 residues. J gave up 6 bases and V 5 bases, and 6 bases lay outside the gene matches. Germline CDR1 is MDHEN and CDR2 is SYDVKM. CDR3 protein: CASSPHSGTEQYF. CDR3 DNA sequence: TGTGCCAGCAGTCCCCATAGCGGGACCGAGCAGTACTTC.

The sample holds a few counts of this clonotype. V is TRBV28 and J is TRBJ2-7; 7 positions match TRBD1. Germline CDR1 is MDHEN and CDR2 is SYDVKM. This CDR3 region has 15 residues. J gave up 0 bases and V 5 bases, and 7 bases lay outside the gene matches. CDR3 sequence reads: CASSPLTGRSYEQYF. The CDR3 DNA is TGTGCCAGCAGTCCGTTGACAGGGCGCTCCTACGAGCAGTACTTC.

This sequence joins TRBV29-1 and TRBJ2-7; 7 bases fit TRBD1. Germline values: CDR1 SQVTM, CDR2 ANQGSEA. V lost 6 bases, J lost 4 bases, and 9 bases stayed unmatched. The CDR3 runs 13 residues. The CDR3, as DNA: TGCAGCGTGGACACCGGGACAGATTACGAGCAGTACTTC. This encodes CSVDTGTDYEQYF.

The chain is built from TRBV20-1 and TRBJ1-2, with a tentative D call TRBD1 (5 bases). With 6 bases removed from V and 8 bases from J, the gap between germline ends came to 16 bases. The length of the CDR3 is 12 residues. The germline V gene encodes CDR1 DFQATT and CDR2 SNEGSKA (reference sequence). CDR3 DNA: TGCAGTGCCGATGGCGCAGGGCGGGGCTACACCTTC. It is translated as CSADGAGRGYTF.

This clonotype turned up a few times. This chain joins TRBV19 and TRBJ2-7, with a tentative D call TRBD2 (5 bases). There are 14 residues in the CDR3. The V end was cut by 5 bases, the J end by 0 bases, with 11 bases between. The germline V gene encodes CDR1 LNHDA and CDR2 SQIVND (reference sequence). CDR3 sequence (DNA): TGTGCCAGTAGTCTCGGGATCGCCTCCTACGAGCAGTACTTC. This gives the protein CASSLGIASYEQYF. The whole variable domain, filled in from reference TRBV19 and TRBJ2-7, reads DGGITQSPKYLFRKEGQNVTLSCEQNLNHDAMYWYRQDPGQGLRLIYYSQIVNDFQKGDIAEGYSVSREKKESFPLTVTSAQKNPTAFYLCASSLGIASYEQYFGPGTRLTVT.

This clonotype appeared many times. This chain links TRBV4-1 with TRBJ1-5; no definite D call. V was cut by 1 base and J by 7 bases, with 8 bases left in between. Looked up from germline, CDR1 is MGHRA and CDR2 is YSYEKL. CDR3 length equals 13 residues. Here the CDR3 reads CASSQGMEQPQHF. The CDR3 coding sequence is TGCGCCAGCAGCCAAGGAATGGAGCAGCCCCAGCATTTT.

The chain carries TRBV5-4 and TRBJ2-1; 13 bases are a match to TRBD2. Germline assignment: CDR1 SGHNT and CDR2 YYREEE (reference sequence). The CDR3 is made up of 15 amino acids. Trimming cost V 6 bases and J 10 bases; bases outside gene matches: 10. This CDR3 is CASTKGTSGDMEQFF. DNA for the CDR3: TGTGCCAGCACCAAAGGGACTAGCGGGGACATGGAGCAGTTCTTC.

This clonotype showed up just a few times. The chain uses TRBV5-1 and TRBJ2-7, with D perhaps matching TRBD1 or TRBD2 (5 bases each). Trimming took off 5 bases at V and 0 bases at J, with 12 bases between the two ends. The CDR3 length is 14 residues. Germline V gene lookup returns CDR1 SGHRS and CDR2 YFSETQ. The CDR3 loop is CASSVVGGSYEQYF. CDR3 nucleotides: TGCGCCAGCAGTGTCGTTGGGGGCTCCTACGAGCAGTACTTC.

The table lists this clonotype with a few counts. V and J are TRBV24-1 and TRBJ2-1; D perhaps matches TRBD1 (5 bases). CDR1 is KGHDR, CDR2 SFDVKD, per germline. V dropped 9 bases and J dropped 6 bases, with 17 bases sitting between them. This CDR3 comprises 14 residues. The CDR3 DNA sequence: TGTGCCACCGCAGACAGACGCGTTACCAATGAGCAGTTCTTC. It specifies CATADRRVTNEQFF.

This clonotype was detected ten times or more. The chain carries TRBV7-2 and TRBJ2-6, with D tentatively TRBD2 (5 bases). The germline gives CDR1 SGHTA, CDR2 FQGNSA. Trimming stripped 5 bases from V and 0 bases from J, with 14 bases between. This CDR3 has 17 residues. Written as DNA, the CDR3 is TGTGCCAGCAGCCCTAGCATTCGGGTCTCTGGGGCCAACGTCCTGACTTTC. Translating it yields CASSPSIRVSGANVLTF.

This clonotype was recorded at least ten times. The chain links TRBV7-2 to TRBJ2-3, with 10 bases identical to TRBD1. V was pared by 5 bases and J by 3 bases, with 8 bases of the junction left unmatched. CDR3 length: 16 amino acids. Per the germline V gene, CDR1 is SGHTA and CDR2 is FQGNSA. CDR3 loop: CASSVRDRGSTDTQYF. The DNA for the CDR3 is TGTGCCAGCAGCGTCCGGGACAGGGGATCGACAGATACGCAGTATTTT.

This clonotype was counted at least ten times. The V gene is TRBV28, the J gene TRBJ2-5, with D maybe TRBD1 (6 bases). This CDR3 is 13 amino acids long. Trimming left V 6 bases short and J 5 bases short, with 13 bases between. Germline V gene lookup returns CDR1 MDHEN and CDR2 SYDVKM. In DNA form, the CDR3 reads TGTGCCAGCAGGCAATGGGGGCTGGAGACCCAGTACTTC. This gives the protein CASRQWGLETQYF.

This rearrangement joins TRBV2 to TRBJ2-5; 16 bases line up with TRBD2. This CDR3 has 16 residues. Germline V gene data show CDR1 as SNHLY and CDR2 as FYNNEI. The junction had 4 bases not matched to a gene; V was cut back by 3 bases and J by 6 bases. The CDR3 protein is CASSEGLAGGLKTQYF. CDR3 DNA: TGTGCCAGCAGTGAGGGACTAGCGGGGGGGCTAAAGACCCAGTACTTC.

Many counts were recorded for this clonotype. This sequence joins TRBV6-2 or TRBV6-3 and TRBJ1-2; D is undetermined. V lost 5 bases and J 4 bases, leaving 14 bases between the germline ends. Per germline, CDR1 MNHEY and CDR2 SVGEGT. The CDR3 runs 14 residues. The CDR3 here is CASSNQDRLYGYTF. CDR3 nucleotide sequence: TGTGCCAGCAGTAACCAGGACCGGCTCTATGGCTACACCTTC.

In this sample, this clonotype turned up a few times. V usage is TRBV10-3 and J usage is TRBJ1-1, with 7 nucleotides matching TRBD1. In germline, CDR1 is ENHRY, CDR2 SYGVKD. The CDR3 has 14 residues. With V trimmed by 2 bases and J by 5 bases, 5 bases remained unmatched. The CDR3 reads CAISEAGGGTEAFF. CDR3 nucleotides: TGTGCCATCAGTGAGGCAGGGGGAGGGACTGAAGCTTTCTTT.

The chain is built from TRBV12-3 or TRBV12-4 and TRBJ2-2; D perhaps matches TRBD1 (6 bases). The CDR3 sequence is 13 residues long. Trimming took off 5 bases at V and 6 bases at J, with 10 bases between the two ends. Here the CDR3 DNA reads TGTGCCAGCAGTCCCCAGGGGCCCGGGGAGCTGTTTTTT. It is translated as CASSPQGPGELFF.

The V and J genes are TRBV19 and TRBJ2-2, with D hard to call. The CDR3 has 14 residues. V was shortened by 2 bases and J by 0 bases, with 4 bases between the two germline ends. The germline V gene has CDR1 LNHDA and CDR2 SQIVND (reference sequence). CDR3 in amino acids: CASSISPNTGELFF. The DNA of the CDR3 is TGTGCCAGTAGTATATCCCCGAACACCGGGGAGCTGTTTTTT.

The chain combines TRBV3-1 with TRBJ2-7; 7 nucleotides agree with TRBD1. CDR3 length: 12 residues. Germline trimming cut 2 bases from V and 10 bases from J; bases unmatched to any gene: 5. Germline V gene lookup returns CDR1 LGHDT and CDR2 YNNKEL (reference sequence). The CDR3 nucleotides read TGTGCCAGCAGCCAACGACAGGGCCCTCAGTACTTC. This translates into CASSQRQGPQYF.

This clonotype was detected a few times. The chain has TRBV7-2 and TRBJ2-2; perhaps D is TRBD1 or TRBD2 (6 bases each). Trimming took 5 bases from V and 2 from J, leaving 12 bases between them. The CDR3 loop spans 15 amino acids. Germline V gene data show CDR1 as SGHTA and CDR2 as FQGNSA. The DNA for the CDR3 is TGTGCCAGCAGCAAAGGGGGGATAAACACCGGGGAGCTGTTTTTT. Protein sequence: CASSKGGINTGELFF.

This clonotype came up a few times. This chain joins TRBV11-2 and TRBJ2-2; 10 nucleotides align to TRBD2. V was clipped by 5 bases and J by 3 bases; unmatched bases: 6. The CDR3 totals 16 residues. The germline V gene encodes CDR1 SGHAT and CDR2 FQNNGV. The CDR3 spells CASSIPSGGYTGELFF. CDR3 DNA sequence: TGTGCCAGCAGCATCCCTAGCGGGGGTTACACCGGGGAGCTGTTTTTT.

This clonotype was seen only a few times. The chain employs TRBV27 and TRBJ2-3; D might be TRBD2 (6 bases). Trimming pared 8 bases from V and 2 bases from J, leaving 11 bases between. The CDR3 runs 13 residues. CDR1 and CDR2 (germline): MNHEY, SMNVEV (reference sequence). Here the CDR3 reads CASLRRDTDTQYF. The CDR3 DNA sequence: TGTGCCAGCCTGAGGCGGGACACAGATACGCAGTATTTT.

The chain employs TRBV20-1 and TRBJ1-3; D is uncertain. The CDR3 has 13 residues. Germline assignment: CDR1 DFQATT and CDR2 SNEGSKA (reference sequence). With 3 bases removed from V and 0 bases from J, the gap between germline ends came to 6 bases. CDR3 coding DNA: TGCAGTGCTAGGCGGAGCTCTGGAAACACCATATATTTT. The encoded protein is CSARRSSGNTIYF.

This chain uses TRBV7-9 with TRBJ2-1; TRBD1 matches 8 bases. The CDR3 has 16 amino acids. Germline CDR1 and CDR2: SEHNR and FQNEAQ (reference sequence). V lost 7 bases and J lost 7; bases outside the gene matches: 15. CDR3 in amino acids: CASNPSGRGLRNEQFF. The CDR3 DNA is TGTGCCAGCAACCCATCGGGCAGGGGGCTGAGGAATGAGCAGTTCTTC.

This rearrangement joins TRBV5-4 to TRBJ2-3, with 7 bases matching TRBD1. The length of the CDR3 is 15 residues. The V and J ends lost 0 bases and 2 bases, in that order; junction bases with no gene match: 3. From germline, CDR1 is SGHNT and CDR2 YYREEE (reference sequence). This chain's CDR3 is CASSLEGGNTDTQYF. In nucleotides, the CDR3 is TGTGCCAGCAGCTTGGAAGGGGGCAACACAGATACGCAGTATTTT.

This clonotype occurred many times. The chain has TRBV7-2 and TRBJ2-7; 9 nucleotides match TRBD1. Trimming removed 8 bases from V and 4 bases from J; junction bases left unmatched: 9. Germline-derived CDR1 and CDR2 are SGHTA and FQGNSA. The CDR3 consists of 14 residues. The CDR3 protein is CASGRDRASYEQYF. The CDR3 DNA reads TGTGCCAGCGGCCGGGACAGGGCTTCTTACGAGCAGTACTTC.

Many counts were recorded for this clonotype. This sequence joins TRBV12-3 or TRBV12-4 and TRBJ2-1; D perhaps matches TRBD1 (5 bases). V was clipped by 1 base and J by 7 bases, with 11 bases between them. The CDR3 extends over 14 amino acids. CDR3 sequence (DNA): TGTGCCAGCAGTTTAGGTTCCAGGGTTAATGAGCAGTTCTTC. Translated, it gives CASSLGSRVNEQFF.

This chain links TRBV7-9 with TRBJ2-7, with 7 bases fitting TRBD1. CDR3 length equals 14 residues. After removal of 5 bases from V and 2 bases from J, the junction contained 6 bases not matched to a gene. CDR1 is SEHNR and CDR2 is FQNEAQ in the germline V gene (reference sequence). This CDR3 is CASSPPGQTYEQYF. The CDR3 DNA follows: TGTGCCAGCAGCCCCCCGGGACAGACCTACGAGCAGTACTTC.